These T cell receptor beta chains were read from a single sample in a study of neurological immune-mediated disorders. Each CDR3 protein is one row after TCRdb ran MiXCR on the 5' RACE reads. The sample yields 69,000 or so distinct CDR3 sequences, around 4.8% seen once. The sample taken for sequencing was PBMCs. The receptors stem from a woman in her sixties or seventies with multiple sclerosis. CDR3s leave out the opening cysteine and the closing phenylalanine or tryptophan. The D gene is left open where the match is weak. Expanded clones are given a class, and other clones once, few, many or no size at all.

abundance,j_gene,v_gene,d_gene,CDR3aa
few,TRBJ2-2,TRBV11-2,.,ASSLNRGTGELF
many,TRBJ2-5,TRBV3-1,.,ASSQGGTQY
few,TRBJ2-1,TRBV25-1,.,ASSYRGVSYNEQF
many,TRBJ2-1,TRBV20-1,TRBD2,SARWASGGGTQF
many,TRBJ1-2,TRBV7-2,TRBD1,ASSLEQGAGGYT
many,TRBJ2-7,TRBV11-2,TRBD2,ASSPLGTTGTRTYEQY
many,TRBJ1-3,TRBV5-5,.,ASSLGAVDTIY
many,TRBJ1-1,TRBV6-6,.,ASTVRETEAF
many,TRBJ2-6,TRBV7-9,.,ASSPDRSSGANVLT
many,TRBJ1-5,TRBV29-1,TRBD1,SVRQGYNQPQH
many,TRBJ1-5,TRBV30,.,AWRRDDQPQH
many,TRBJ2-5,TRBV5-1,.,ASSLGDISQETQY
many,TRBJ2-1,TRBV7-2,.,ASSLMAAGSSYNEQF
many,TRBJ2-2,TRBV12-3/TRBV12-4,.,ASSPEGALNTGELF
many,TRBJ2-2,TRBV2,TRBD2,ASSSGARHTGELF
many,TRBJ2-3,TRBV24-1,TRBD2,ATSDSISSGITDTQY
many,TRBJ2-7,TRBV12-3/TRBV12-4,.,ASKQGLGEQY
many,TRBJ1-5,TRBV20-1,.,SASPGVSQPQH
many,TRBJ1-2,TRBV6-5,.,ASSRTRGATYGYT
many,TRBJ2-1,TRBV4-3,TRBD2,ASSPGTSGRGQF
many,TRBJ1-5,TRBV7-9,.,ASSPTHGPQQPQH
many,TRBJ1-5,TRBV27,.,ASSSGGRGNQPQH
.,TRBJ2-5,TRBV7-2,TRBD2,ASSRGLAGAREPQY
many,TRBJ2-3,TRBV5-1,.,ASSLGPSTDTQY
many,TRBJ2-4,TRBV20-1,.,SAREETLLAKNIQY
many,TRBJ2-1,TRBV5-1,TRBD2,ASSTTSGSSYNEQF
many,TRBJ2-3,TRBV20-1,TRBD2,SARVPARTSGRANPLTDTQY
many,TRBJ2-2,TRBV5-1,.,ASRRDTGELF
.,TRBJ1-2,TRBV5-1,.,ASRGGGSNYGYT
many,TRBJ2-1,TRBV18,TRBD2,ASSLSGSVEQF
many,TRBJ2-5,TRBV7-2,.,ASSLARQGGGETQY
many,TRBJ1-5,TRBV20-1,.,SARGGTSGSNQPQH
.,TRBJ2-5,TRBV28,TRBD2,ASNFAAGVRETQY
many,TRBJ2-5,TRBV9,TRBD2,ASSPPPGTSGETQY
many,TRBJ2-1,TRBV20-1,.,SAREWGDEQF
many,TRBJ2-5,TRBV12-3/TRBV12-4,TRBD2,ASRPLLLAGGKETQY
many,TRBJ1-1,TRBV12-3/TRBV12-4,.,ASSLLLRGTEAF
many,TRBJ2-4,TRBV7-9,.,ASSSDILGKNIQY
many,TRBJ2-2,TRBV7-2,.,ASSLDNRASGELF
many,TRBJ1-2,TRBV6-2/TRBV6-3,.,ASSYDDIYRGYT
many,TRBJ1-2,TRBV5-1,TRBD1,ASSFETRGSRADGYT
few,TRBJ2-1,TRBV29-1,TRBD1,SVRDRAYNEQF
many,TRBJ2-5,TRBV20-1,TRBD2,SARVPSKYRPGLARETQY